These 31 T cell receptor beta chains were sequenced from one sample in a study of blood T cell repertoires in COVID-19. Using immunoSEQ multiplex PCR, the repertoire was profiled, and TCRdb retains in-frame clones only, with some absent. The sample contains about 240,000 clones, roughly 81% of which appear only once. Sequencing input: peripheral blood. The source is an elderly woman with COVID-19, enrolled during active disease.

The J gene is TRBJ2-7, the V gene TRBV4-3; 8 nucleotides line up with TRBD1. CDR3 length equals 14 residues. CDR1 LGHNA and CDR2 YSLEER come from the germline V gene. The V and J ends lost 1 base and 3 bases, in that order; junction bases with no gene match: 2. The CDR3 bases are TGCGCCAGCAGCCAAGCCGACAGGGGCTACGAGCAGTACTTC. Protein sequence: CASSQADRGYEQYF.

The chain combines TRBV19 with TRBJ2-5, with D possibly TRBD2 on 7 matching bases. CDR1 and CDR2 (germline): LNHDA, SQIVND (reference sequence). The CDR3 runs to 16 residues. Trimming left V 2 bases short and J 3 bases short, with 16 bases between. CDR3 bases: TGTGCCAGTAGTATAAGGGCAACAGGGAGGGAAGAGACCCAGTACTTC. It translates to CASSIRATGREETQYF.

V gene TRBV18 combines with J gene TRBJ2-1; 14 bases line up with TRBD2. Trimming cost V 3 bases and J 4 bases; bases outside gene matches: 2. The CDR3 consists of 16 residues. From germline, CDR1 is KGHSH and CDR2 LQKENI. The CDR3 DNA follows: TGTGCCAGCTCACCCGGACTAGCGGGGGGATACAATGAGCAGTTCTTC. Residues: CASSPGLAGGYNEQFF.

The chain uses TRBV19 and TRBJ1-1, with 8 bases lining up with TRBD1. J was trimmed by 1 base and V by 3 bases; bases with no gene match: 4. Germline V gene sequence: CDR1 LNHDA, CDR2 SQIVND (reference sequence). The CDR3 length is 15 residues. The CDR3 here is CASSISGTGNTEAFF. The CDR3, as DNA: TGTGCCAGTAGTATCAGTGGGACAGGGAACACTGAAGCTTTCTTT.

This chain connects TRBV28 to TRBJ1-1; maybe TRBD1 (5 bases). This CDR3 contains 13 residues. With 6 bases removed from V and 1 base from J, the gap between germline ends came to 9 bases. Germline V lookup: CDR1 MDHEN, CDR2 SYDVKM. CDR3: CASRGQGNTEAFF. The CDR3 DNA reads TGTGCCAGCAGGGGTCAGGGGAACACTGAAGCTTTCTTT. Using reference TRBV28 and TRBJ1-1 for the parts outside the CDR3, the full variable domain is DVKVTQSSRYLVKRTGEKVFLECVQDMDHENMFWYRQDPGLGLRLIYFSYDVKMKEKGDIPEGYSVSREKKERFSLILESASTNQTSMYLCASRGQGNTEAFFGQGTRLTVV.

Worth noting for this clone: The identical CDR3 is also encoded by other nucleotide sequences in the sample. The chain has TRBV19 and TRBJ1-1; TRBD1 aligns across 8 bases. The CDR3 covers 15 residues. Germline CDR1 is LNHDA and CDR2 is SQIVND (reference sequence). The ends lost 5 bases at V and 2 bases at J; junction bases unmatched: 7. CDR3 loop: CASSSLGQGNTEAFF. The DNA for the CDR3 is TGTGCCAGTAGTTCACTTGGACAGGGTAACACTGAAGCTTTCTTT.

The chain carries TRBV4-2 and TRBJ2-2; D might be TRBD2 (7 bases). CDR3 size: 16 residues. Per germline, CDR1 LGHNA and CDR2 YNFKEQ. V shed 0 bases and J shed 6 bases, with 14 bases lying between them. The CDR3 bases are TGTGCCAGCAGCCAAGATCGAGGGGGGGTTCCCGGGGAGCTGTTTTTT. It is translated as CASSQDRGGVPGELFF.

The chain is built from TRBV6-5 and TRBJ1-1; D is undetermined. The CDR3 extends over 12 amino acids. Trimming pared 5 bases from V and 2 bases from J, leaving 6 bases between. Germline values: CDR1 MNHEY, CDR2 SVGAGI. The CDR3 protein is CASSKTNTEAFF. For the CDR3, the DNA is TGTGCCAGCAGTAAGACAAACACTGAAGCTTTCTTT.

The chain uses TRBV5-1 and TRBJ1-1, with TRBD1 as a possible D gene (5 bases). Germline CDR1 SGHRS, CDR2 YFSETQ. V lost 4 bases to trimming and J lost 0 bases, with 10 bases between them. The CDR3 runs to 14 residues. The CDR3 spells CASSHSGVNTEAFF. The CDR3 nucleotides are TGCGCCAGCAGCCATTCGGGGGTGAACACTGAAGCTTTCTTT.

The chain has TRBV18 and TRBJ2-2; 7 nucleotides agree with TRBD2. This CDR3 contains 17 residues. Unmatched junction bases numbered 5, after V lost 1 base and J lost 0 bases. Germline V gives CDR1 KGHSH, CDR2 LQKENI. In DNA form, the CDR3 reads TGTGCCAGCTCACCACTCTCCAGCGGGACGAACACCGGGGAGCTGTTTTTT. Amino acid sequence: CASSPLSSGTNTGELFF.

This clone has only a few counts. The gene calls are TRBV12-5 and TRBJ1-1; weak D call: TRBD1 (6 bases). Looked up from germline, CDR1 is LGHNT and CDR2 is FRNRAP. The length of the CDR3 is 13 residues. Trimming cost V 2 bases and J 6 bases, with 10 bases left between them. The DNA of the CDR3 is TGTGCTAGTGGTTTGACAGGGCCTCCTGAAGCTTTCTTT. This translates into CASGLTGPPEAFF.

The chain carries TRBV5-1 and TRBJ2-3, with D hard to call. The CDR3 is 15 amino acids. Looked up from germline, CDR1 is SGHRS and CDR2 is YFSETQ. With 0 bases removed from V and 1 base from J, the gap between germline ends came to 9 bases. The CDR3 is CASSLVTQGTDTQYF. The CDR3 DNA follows: TGCGCCAGCAGCTTGGTAACTCAAGGCACAGATACGCAGTATTTT.

This clone was counted only a few times. V is TRBV2 and J is TRBJ1-1; tentative D call: TRBD1 (6 bases). This CDR3 comprises 14 residues. Looked up from germline, CDR1 is SNHLY and CDR2 is FYNNEI. V lost 5 bases and J 1 base, leaving 11 bases between the germline ends. In nucleotides, the CDR3 is TGTGCCAGCAGTAGACCGGGACAGAACACTGAAGCTTTCTTT. Translating gives CASSRPGQNTEAFF.

This clone appeared many times. The chain carries TRBV7-2 and TRBJ2-1; 7 nucleotides line up with TRBD1. Per the germline V gene, CDR1 is SGHTA and CDR2 is FQGNSA. The CDR3 is 16 amino acids. With V trimmed by 5 bases and J by 4 bases, 11 bases remained unmatched. The CDR3 is CASSPGQLTLYNEQFF. The CDR3 bases are TGTGCCAGCAGCCCGGGACAGCTAACCTTATACAATGAGCAGTTCTTC.

V gene TRBV6-2 or TRBV6-3 combines with J gene TRBJ1-5; TRBD1 aligns across 7 bases. The J segment lost 9 bases and the V segment lost 2 bases, leaving 7 bases of the junction unmatched. CDR3 length: 14 residues. CDR1 is MNHEY and CDR2 is SVGEGT in the germline V gene. The CDR3 is CASSYRTGGVPQHF. The CDR3 DNA is TGTGCCAGCAGTTACCGGACAGGTGGGGTGCCCCAGCATTTT.

The chain couples TRBV6-4 to TRBJ2-7; a weak D match, TRBD2 (5 bases). The germline V and J ends were trimmed by 4 bases and 0 bases, with 19 bases remaining between them. The CDR3 is 17 residues long. Germline assignment: CDR1 MRHNA and CDR2 SNTAGT. The CDR3 sequence: CASSVPIGMADSYEQYF. Written as DNA, the CDR3 is TGTGCCAGCAGTGTACCAATCGGGATGGCGGACTCCTACGAGCAGTACTTC.

The chain carries TRBV7-9 and TRBJ2-7; possible D gene TRBD1, 6 bases. The ends were cut back, 5 bases at V and 5 bases at J, with 19 bases in the middle. This CDR3 is built from 15 residues. CDR1 is SEHNR and CDR2 is FQNEAQ in the germline V gene (reference sequence). DNA for the CDR3: TGTGCCAGCAGCGATTTTTTACAGGGAAAGAACGAGCAGTACTTC. Its translation is CASSDFLQGKNEQYF.

This CDR3 is CSVDKGTGEDTQYF. As DNA, the CDR3 is TGCAGCGTTGACAAAGGGACAGGGGAAGATACGCAGTATTTT. J is TRBJ2-3 and V is TRBV29-1; 10 bases are a match to TRBD1. The CDR3 is 14 amino acids. Trimming took 3 bases from V and 5 from J; bases not matched to a gene: 5. CDR1 SQVTM and CDR2 ANQGSEA come from the germline V gene.

This sequence joins TRBV2 and TRBJ2-7, with D possibly TRBD2 on 6 matching bases. V was trimmed by 2 bases and J by 6 bases, leaving 14 bases between them. Germline V CDR1 and CDR2: SNHLY, FYNNEI. The CDR3 contains 14 residues. CDR3 coding DNA: TGTGCCAGCAGTGAAACTGGAGGGGACTCCGAGCAGTACTTC. This gives the protein CASSETGGDSEQYF.

This rearrangement joins TRBV7-9 to TRBJ2-7, with D uncertain. Germline V gives CDR1 SEHNR, CDR2 FQNEAQ (reference sequence). CDR3 length: 14 residues. The V end was cut by 1 base, the J end by 5 bases, with 12 bases between. CDR3 region: CASSLDQSRNEQYF. DNA of the CDR3: TGTGCCAGCAGCTTAGATCAGTCGAGGAACGAGCAGTACTTC.

J is TRBJ2-5 and V is TRBV6-5, with D perhaps matching TRBD2 (5 bases). V was trimmed by 5 bases and J by 2 bases, leaving 12 bases between them. Germline lookup yields CDR1 MNHEY and CDR2 SVGAGI. This CDR3 contains 14 residues. The CDR3, as DNA: TGTGCCAGCAGTCTAGCAGGAAAACAAGAGACCCAGTACTTC. It codes for CASSLAGKQETQYF.

V gene TRBV5-1 combines with J gene TRBJ1-4; D unresolved. Germline CDR1 is SGHRS and CDR2 is YFSETQ. V dropped 3 bases and J dropped 0 bases, with 6 bases sitting between them. The CDR3 sequence is 14 residues long. CDR3 in amino acids: CASSSSSTNEKLFF. CDR3 bases: TGCGCCAGCAGCTCGTCCTCAACTAATGAAAAACTGTTTTTT.

In DNA, the CDR3 is TGTGCCAGCAGCTTGGCCGGGGGGATGAACACCGGGGAGCTGTTTTTT. Translated, it gives CASSLAGGMNTGELFF. This chain joins TRBV5-4 and TRBJ2-2, with TRBD2 identical over 7 bases. V trimming: 0 bases; J trimming: 1 base; junction bases outside the gene matches: 3. Germline values: CDR1 SGHNT, CDR2 YYREEE (reference sequence). CDR3 size: 16 residues. The entire variable domain, with the rest obtained from reference TRBV5-4 and TRBJ2-2, is as follows: ETGVTQSPTHLIKTRGQQVTLRCSSQSGHNTVSWYQQALGQGPQFIFQYYREEENGRGNFPPRFSGLQFPNYSSELNVNALELDDSALYLCASSLAGGMNTGELFFGEGSRLTVL.

The rearrangement joins TRBV12-5 to TRBJ2-3, with 10 bases matching TRBD2. This CDR3 has 15 residues. Per germline, CDR1 LGHNT and CDR2 FRNRAP. The V gene end was trimmed by 7 bases and the J gene end by 2 bases; junction bases not matched to a gene: 6. CDR3: CASAFSGRNTDTQYF. In DNA form, the CDR3 reads TGTGCTAGTGCCTTTAGCGGGAGGAACACAGATACGCAGTATTTT.

The chain recombines TRBV28 with TRBJ1-1, with 8 bases identical to TRBD1. Germline V CDR1 and CDR2: MDHEN, SYDVKM. The CDR3 covers 13 residues. Unmatched junction bases numbered 6, after V lost 4 bases and J lost 8 bases. The CDR3 coding sequence is TGTGCCAGCAGTTCTTGGACAGGGCTCGAAGCTTTCTTT. Translation gives CASSSWTGLEAFF.

Here the CDR3 DNA reads TGTGCCAGCACCAGAGGACAGTTGACTGAAGCTTTCTTT. Encoded protein: CASTRGQLTEAFF. This sequence joins TRBV7-9 and TRBJ1-1, with D tentatively TRBD1 (6 bases). Trimming removed 7 bases from V and 5 bases from J, with 14 bases in between. The CDR3 runs to 13 residues. Germline V gene sequence: CDR1 SEHNR, CDR2 FQNEAQ (reference sequence).

This clone was seen more than once but under ten times. The J gene is TRBJ2-4, the V gene TRBV28; 7 positions match TRBD1. Germline-derived CDR1 and CDR2 are MDHEN and SYDVKM. Trimming took 7 bases from V and 5 from J; bases not matched to a gene: 11. The CDR3 is 15 amino acids. In DNA form, the CDR3 reads TGTGCCAGCACCGTAGGTGGGACAGTCGAAAACATTCAGTACTTC. Residues: CASTVGGTVENIQYF.

This chain uses TRBV2 with TRBJ2-3, with 8 bases identical to TRBD2. The CDR3 extends over 17 amino acids. After removal of 5 bases from V and 1 base from J, the junction contained 11 bases not matched to a gene. Germline V gene sequence: CDR1 SNHLY, CDR2 FYNNEI. In nucleotides, the CDR3 is TGTGCCAGCAGTTTTAGACCGGGGGGGGCCGGCACAGATACGCAGTATTTT. Translated: CASSFRPGGAGTDTQYF.

The CDR3 reads CASSPTGVLTAFF. The DNA for the CDR3 is TGTGCCAGCTCACCAACAGGGGTCCTGACGGCTTTCTTT. The V gene is TRBV18, the J gene TRBJ1-1, with 7 bases aligning to TRBD1. The germline V gene encodes CDR1 KGHSH and CDR2 LQKENI. The CDR3 length is 13 residues. J gave up 11 bases and V 2 bases, and 8 bases lay outside the gene matches.

The V gene is TRBV20-1, the J gene TRBJ2-3; D gene uncertain. V was shortened by 6 bases and J by 6 bases, with 10 bases between the two germline ends. This CDR3 spans 11 amino acids. Per the germline V gene, CDR1 is DFQATT and CDR2 is SNEGSKA (reference sequence). The CDR3 nucleotides read TGCAGTGCCATATCCGGGGATACGCAGTATTTT. Protein product: CSAISGDTQYF.

The V gene is TRBV15, the J gene TRBJ1-4, with 10 bases fitting TRBD1. This CDR3 region has 14 residues. Germline values: CDR1 LNHNV, CDR2 YYDKDF (reference sequence). V shed 3 bases and J 8 bases; nucleotides not matched to a gene: 3. The CDR3 reads CATSRGQGREKLFF. The CDR3 region has the DNA TGTGCCACCAGCAGGGGACAGGGGAGAGAAAAACTGTTTTTT. Filled out from reference TRBV15 and TRBJ1-4, the complete variable domain reads DAMVIQNPRYQVTQFGKPVTLSCSQTLNHNVMYWYQQKSSQAPKLLFHYYDKDFNNEADTPDNFQSRRPNTSFCFLDIRSPGLGDTAMYLCATSRGQGREKLFFGSGTQLSVL.